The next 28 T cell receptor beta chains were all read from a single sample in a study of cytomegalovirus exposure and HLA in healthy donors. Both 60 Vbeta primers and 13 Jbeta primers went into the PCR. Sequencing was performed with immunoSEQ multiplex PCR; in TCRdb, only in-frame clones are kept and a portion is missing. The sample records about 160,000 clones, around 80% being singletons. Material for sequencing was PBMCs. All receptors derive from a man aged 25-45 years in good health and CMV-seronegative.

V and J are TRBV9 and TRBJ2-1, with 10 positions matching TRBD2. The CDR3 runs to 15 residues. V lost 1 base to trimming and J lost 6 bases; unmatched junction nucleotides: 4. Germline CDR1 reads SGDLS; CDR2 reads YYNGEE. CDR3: CASSVSGRGGNEQFF. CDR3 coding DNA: TGTGCCAGCAGCGTAAGCGGGAGGGGGGGCAATGAGCAGTTCTTC.

This CDR3 reads CASWDRYYEQYF. The CDR3 DNA is TGTGCCAGCTGGGACAGGTACTACGAGCAGTACTTC. The gene calls are TRBV6-1 and TRBJ2-7, with 8 bases that match TRBD1. V shed 8 bases, J shed 3 bases, and the junction held 3 bases outside the gene matches. Per germline, CDR1 MNHNS and CDR2 SASEGT. This CDR3 is built from 12 residues.

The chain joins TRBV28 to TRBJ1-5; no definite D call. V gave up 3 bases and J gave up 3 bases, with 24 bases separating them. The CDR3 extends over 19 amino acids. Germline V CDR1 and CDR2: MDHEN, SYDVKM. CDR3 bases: TGTGCCAGCAGTTTGATAGTGAGTGACACAGAGACCTACAATCAGCCCCAGCATTTT. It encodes CASSLIVSDTETYNQPQHF.

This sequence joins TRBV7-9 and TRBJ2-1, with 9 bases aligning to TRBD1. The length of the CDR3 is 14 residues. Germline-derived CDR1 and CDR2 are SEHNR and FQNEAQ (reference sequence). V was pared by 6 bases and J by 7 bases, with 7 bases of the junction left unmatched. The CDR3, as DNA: TGTGCCAGCAGTGAGGGGACAGGGCTAAATGAGCAGTTCTTC. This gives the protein CASSEGTGLNEQFF.

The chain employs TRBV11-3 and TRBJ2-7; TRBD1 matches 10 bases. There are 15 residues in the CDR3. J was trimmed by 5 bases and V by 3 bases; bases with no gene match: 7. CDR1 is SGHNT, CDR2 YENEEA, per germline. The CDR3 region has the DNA TGTGCCAGCAGCTTCGGGGACAGGGGAAGGAACGAGCAGTACTTC. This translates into CASSFGDRGRNEQYF.

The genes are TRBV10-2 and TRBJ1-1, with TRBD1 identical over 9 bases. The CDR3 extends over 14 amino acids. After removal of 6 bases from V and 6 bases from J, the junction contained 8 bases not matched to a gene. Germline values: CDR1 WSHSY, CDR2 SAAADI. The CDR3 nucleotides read TGCGCCAGCAGGGCTGACAGGGGGGACTCTGAAGCTTTCTTT. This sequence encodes CASRADRGDSEAFF.

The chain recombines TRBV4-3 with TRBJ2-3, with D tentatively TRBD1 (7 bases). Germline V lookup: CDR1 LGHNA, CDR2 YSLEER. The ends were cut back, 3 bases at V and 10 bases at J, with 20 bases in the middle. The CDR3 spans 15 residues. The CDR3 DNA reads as TGCGCCAGCAGCCAGGTCAGGGGGGACGGGTCAGCGCAGTATTTT. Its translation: CASSQVRGDGSAQYF.

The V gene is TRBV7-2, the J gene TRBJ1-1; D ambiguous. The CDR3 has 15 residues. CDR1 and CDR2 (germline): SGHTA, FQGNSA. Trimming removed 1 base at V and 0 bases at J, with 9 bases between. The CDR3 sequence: CASSLGRVMNTEAFF. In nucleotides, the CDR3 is TGTGCCAGCAGCTTAGGACGGGTGATGAACACTGAAGCTTTCTTT. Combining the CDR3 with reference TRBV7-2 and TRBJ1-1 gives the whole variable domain GAGVSQSPSNKVTEKGKDVELRCDPISGHTALYWYRQSLGQGLEFLIYFQGNSAPDKSGLPSDRFSAERTGGSVSTLTIQRTQQEDSAVYLCASSLGRVMNTEAFFGQGTRLTVV.

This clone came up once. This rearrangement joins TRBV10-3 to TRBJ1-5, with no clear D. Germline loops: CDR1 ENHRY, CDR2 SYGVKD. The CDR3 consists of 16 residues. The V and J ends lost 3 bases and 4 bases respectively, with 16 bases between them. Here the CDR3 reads CAISDPRSGINQPQHF. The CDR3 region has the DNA TGTGCCATCAGTGACCCTCGGTCGGGGATAAATCAGCCCCAGCATTTT.

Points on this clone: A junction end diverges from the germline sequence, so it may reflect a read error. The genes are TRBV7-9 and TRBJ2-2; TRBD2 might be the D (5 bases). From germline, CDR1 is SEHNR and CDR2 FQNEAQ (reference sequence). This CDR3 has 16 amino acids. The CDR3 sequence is CSSPRGVSENTGELFF. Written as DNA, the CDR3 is TGTTCCAGCCCCCGGGGAGTCAGCGAAAACACCGGGGAGCTGTTTTTT.

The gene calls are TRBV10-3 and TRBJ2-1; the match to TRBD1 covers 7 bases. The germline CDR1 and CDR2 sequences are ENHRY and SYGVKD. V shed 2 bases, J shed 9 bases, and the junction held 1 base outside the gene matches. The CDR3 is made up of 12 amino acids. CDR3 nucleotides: TGTGCCATCAGTGAGACAGGGGTTGAGCAGTTCTTC. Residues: CAISETGVEQFF.

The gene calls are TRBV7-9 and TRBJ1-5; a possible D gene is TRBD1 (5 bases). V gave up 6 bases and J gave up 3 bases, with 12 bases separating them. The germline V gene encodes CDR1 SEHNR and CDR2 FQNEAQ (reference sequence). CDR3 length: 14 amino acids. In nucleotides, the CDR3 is TGTGCCAGCAGTTCACCAGGGAACAATCAGCCCCAGCATTTT. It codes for CASSSPGNNQPQHF. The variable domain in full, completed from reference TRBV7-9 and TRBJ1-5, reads DTGVSQNPRHKITKRGQNVTFRCDPISEHNRLYWYRQTLGQGPEFLTYFQNEAQLEKSRLLSDRFSAERPKGSFSTLEIQRTEQGDSAMYLCASSSPGNNQPQHFGDGTRLSIL.

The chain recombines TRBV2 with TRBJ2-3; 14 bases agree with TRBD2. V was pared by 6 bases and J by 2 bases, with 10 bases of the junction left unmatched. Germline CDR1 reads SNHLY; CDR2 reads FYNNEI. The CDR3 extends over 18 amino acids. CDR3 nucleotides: TGTGCCAGCAGGAAGGGACTAGCGGGGGAGGGATTCACAGATACGCAGTATTTT. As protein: CASRKGLAGEGFTDTQYF.

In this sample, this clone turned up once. Here the CDR3 DNA reads TGTGCCAGCAGCTTAACTAGCGGGGGGGCAGATACGCAGTATTTT. It encodes CASSLTSGGADTQYF. The chain joins TRBV7-3 to TRBJ2-3, with 11 bases that match TRBD2. The J segment lost 4 bases and the V segment lost 0 bases, leaving 0 bases of the junction unmatched. Germline V gives CDR1 SGHTA, CDR2 FQGTGA. The CDR3 loop spans 15 amino acids.

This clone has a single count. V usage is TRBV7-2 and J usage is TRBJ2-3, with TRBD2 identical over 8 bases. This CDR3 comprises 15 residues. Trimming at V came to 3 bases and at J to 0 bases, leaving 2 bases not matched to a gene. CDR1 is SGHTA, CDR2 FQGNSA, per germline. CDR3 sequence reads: CASSFSGASTDTQYF. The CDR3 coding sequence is TGTGCCAGCAGCTTTAGCGGGGCTAGCACAGATACGCAGTATTTT.

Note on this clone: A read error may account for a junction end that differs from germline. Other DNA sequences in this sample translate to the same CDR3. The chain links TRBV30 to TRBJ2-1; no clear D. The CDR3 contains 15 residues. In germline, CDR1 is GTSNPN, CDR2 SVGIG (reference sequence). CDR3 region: CAWTELSLPYNEQFF. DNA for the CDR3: TGCGCCTGGACGGAGCTCTCACTGCCCTACAATGAGCAGTTCTTC.

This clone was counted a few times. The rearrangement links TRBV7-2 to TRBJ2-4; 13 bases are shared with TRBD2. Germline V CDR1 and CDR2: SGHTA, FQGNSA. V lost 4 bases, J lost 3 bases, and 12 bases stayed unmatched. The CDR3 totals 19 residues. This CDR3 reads CASSSHGLAGDQVKNIQYF. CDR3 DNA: TGTGCCAGCAGCTCCCACGGACTAGCGGGGGATCAAGTCAAAAACATTCAGTACTTC.

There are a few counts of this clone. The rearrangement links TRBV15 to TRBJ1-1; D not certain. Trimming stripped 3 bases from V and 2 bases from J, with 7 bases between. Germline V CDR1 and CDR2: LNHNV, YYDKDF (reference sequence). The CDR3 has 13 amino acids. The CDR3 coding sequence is TGTGCCACCAGCAGGGGCCTAAACACTGAAGCTTTCTTT. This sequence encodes CATSRGLNTEAFF.

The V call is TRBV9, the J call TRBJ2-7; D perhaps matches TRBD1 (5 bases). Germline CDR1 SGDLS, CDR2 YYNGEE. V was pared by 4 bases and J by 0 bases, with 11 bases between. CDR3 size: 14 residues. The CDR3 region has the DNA TGTGCCAGCAGCCACGAAGGGGCCTCCTACGAGCAGTACTTC. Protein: CASSHEGASYEQYF.

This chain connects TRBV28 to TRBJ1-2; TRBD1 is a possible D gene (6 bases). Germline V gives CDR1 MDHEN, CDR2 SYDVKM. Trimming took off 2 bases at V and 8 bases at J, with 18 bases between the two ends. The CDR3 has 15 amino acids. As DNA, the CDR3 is TGTGCCAGCAGTTTACGTCCCCTCGACAGGTTCGGCTACACCTTC. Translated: CASSLRPLDRFGYTF.

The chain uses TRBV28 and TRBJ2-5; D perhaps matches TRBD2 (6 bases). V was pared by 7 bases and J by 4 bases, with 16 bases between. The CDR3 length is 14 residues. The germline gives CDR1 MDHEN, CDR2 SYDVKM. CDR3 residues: CASIALAGRETQYF. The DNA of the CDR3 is TGTGCCAGCATCGCCCTCGCGGGGCGAGAGACCCAGTACTTC.

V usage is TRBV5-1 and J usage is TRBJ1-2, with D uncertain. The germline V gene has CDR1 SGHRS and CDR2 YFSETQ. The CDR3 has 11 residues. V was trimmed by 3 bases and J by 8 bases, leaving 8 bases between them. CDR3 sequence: CASSSYKGYTF. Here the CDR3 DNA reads TGCGCCAGCAGCTCTTACAAGGGCTACACCTTC.

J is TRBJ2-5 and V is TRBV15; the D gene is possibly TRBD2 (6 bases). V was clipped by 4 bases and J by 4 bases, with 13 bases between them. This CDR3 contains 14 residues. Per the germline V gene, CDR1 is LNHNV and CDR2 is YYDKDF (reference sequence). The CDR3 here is CATSIAGWRETQYF. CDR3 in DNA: TGTGCCACCAGCATCGCGGGATGGAGAGAGACCCAGTACTTC.

CDR3 sequence reads: CASSETDRRPEAFF. CDR3 coding DNA: TGTGCCAGCAGTGAAACGGACAGGAGGCCTGAAGCTTTCTTT. The chain joins TRBV6-1 to TRBJ1-1; 7 bases align to TRBD1. From germline, CDR1 is MNHNS and CDR2 SASEGT. The CDR3 spans 14 residues. The trim removed 2 bases at V and 6 bases at J, leaving 6 bases unmatched.

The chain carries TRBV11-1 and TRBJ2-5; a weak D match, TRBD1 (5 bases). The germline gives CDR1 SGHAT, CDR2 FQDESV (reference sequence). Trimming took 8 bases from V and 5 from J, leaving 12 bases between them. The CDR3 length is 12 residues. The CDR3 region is CASSGITETQYF. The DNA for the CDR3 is TGTGCCAGCTCAGGGATTACGGAGACCCAGTACTTC.

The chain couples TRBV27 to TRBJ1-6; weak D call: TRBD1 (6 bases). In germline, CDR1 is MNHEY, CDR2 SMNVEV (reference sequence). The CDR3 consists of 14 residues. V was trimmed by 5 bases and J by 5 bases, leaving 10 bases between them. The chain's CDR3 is CASSTGIHNSPLHF. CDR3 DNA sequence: TGTGCCAGCAGTACAGGGATCCATAATTCACCCCTCCACTTT.

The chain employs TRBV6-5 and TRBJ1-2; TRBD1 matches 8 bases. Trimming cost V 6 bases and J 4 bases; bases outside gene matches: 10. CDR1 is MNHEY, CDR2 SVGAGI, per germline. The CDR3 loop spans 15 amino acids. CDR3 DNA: TGTGCCAGCAGGGGACAGGCCGATGAATTCTATGGCTACACCTTC. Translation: CASRGQADEFYGYTF.

CDR3 in amino acids: CASSMRGEQYF. The CDR3 coding sequence is TGTGCCAGTAGTATGCGGGGCGAGCAGTACTTC. The chain employs TRBV19 and TRBJ2-7; D may be TRBD2 (6 bases). The CDR3 length is 11 residues. The germline V and J ends were trimmed by 3 bases and 6 bases, with 6 bases remaining between them. Per the germline V gene, CDR1 is LNHDA and CDR2 is SQIVND (reference sequence).